This T cell receptor (beta chain) came from a study of blood T cell repertoires in COVID-19. Study-wide context: Samples taken during acute and convalescent COVID-19 were collected in the United States, Italy and Spain. Sample material is recorded as cDNA or gDNA derived from T cells, B-cell-depleted T cells, or PBMCs.

Under the authors' procedure: Quantification of nucleated cells was approximated via reference gene primer amplification. Assay used: immunoSEQ multiplex PCR; TCRdb lists only in-frame clones, some missing. V, J and clone size derive from that table, while D and trimming were established from the DNA sequence. The sample records approximately 110,000 clones, approximately 69% being singletons. The CDR3 has 11 amino acids. Germline CDR1 LNHDA, CDR2 SQIVND (reference sequence). V was pared by 7 bases and J by 8 bases, with 8 bases between. The chain couples TRBV19 to TRBJ2-2; D remains unclear. Sequenced: peripheral blood. The receptor's source is an elderly man with acute or convalescent COVID-19. The CDR3 bases are TGTGCCAGTATTGGTAGAGGGGAGCTGTTTTTT. This sequence encodes CASIGRGELFF.